This entry describes one T cell receptor beta chain. Generated by immunoSEQ multiplex PCR, the TCRdb table keeps only in-frame clones and is missing some. The table records about 240,000 clones, about 82% of them present only once. These data originate in a study of blood T cell repertoires in COVID-19. Study details: Sources were T cells, B-cell-depleted T cells, or PBMCs; the material itself was cDNA or gDNA.

Per germline, CDR1 LNHNV and CDR2 YYDKDF (reference sequence). CDR3 length: 16 amino acids. V lost 0 bases to trimming and J lost 7 bases, with 16 bases between them. The V call is TRBV15, the J call TRBJ1-5; D remains ambiguous. The specimen was peripheral blood. The TCR originated in a man aged 80 or over with acute or convalescent COVID-19. The CDR3 spells CATSRDPVAHRQPQHF. The CDR3 nucleotides are TGTGCCACCAGCAGAGATCCGGTTGCCCACCGGCAGCCCCAGCATTTT.